This T cell receptor (beta chain) was sequenced during a study of T-cell memory formation after mild COVID-19. Study background: Across donors, TCR clusters were largely donor specific. Whole-study findings and limits: Shrinking CD4+ clones were chiefly CM and EM; CD8+ ones were chiefly EMRA.

This clonotype was picked up a small number of times. Its cognate antigen is unknown. Sample barcodes and UMIs were carried by the TCR alpha and TCR beta cDNA libraries that 5'RACE generated with constant-segment primers. Each CDR3 protein is one row after TCRdb ran MiXCR on the 5' RACE reads. The sample shows around 410,000 distinct CDR3 sequences, about a quarter of them seen only once. Trimming left V 1 base short and J 7 bases short, with 12 bases between. CDR3 length equals 14 residues. Per germline, CDR1 SEHNR and CDR2 FQNEAQ (reference sequence). This clonotype originated in an adult woman who had mild COVID-19 (a few samples of this study predate the infection). Cell type and time point are not known. This chain connects TRBV7-9 to TRBJ2-3; D gene unclear. Sequenced: PBMCs or a T cell subset sorted from them (not recorded which). The CDR3 bases are TGTGCCAGCAGCTTAGGGTCCTTTACCCATACGCAGTATTTT. This sequence encodes CASSLGSFTHTQYF.